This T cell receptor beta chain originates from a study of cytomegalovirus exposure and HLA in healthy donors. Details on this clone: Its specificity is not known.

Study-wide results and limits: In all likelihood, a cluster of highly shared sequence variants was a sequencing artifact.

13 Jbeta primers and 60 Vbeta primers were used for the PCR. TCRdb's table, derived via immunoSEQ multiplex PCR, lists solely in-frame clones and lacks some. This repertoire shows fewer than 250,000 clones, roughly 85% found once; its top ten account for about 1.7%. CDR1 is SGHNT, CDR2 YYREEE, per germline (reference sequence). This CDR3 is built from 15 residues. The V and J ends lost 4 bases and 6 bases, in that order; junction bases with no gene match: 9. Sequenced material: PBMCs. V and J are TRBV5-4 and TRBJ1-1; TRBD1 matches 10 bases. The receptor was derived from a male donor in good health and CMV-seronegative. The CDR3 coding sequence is TGTGCCAGCAGCATCCGACAGGGGGCGACTGCTGAAGCTTTCTTT. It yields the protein CASSIRQGATAEAFF. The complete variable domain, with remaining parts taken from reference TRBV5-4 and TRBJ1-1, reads ETGVTQSPTHLIKTRGQQVTLRCSSQSGHNTVSWYQQALGQGPQFIFQYYREEENGRGNFPPRFSGLQFPNYSSELNVNALELDDSALYLCASSIRQGATAEAFFGQGTRLTVV.